Reported below is one T cell receptor beta chain. No antigen is known for it. Per sample, a minimum of 6 million PBMCs were isolated. This sample was included in a study of blood T cells in healthy people across ages. Germline assignment: CDR1 SGHNT and CDR2 YYREEE (reference sequence). This CDR3 has 14 residues. With V trimmed by 4 bases and J by 6 bases, 9 bases remained unmatched. Points from the study as a whole: Donor CMV status, an unknown factor, possibly confounded changes in expanded clonotypes. When one million T cells were used, diversity estimates were thought to be underestimates.

A sample-barcoded 5' primer and a J-beta primer mix were used in a second PCR of roughly 7 to 11 cycles. TCRdb redid the calling of the 5' RACE reads with MiXCR, one entry per CDR3 protein. The table has around 670,000 distinct CDR3 sequences, approximately 30% seen once; the top ten hold approximately 14%. Input material: blood. This clonotype originated in a woman older than 75 in good health. The chain joins TRBV5-4 to TRBJ2-7, with 8 nucleotides matching TRBD1. Here the CDR3 DNA reads TGTGCCAGCAGCAAAGGACAGGGACTGGTCGAGCAGTACTTC. As protein: CASSKGQGLVEQYF.